This TCR beta chain was recovered during a study of shared clonotypes between healthy human individuals. Study observations and caveats: Sampling included only blood; tissue repertoires likely differ.

CDR3 size: 17 residues. Deletions cut 1 base from V and 4 bases from J, with 20 bases between. The germline gives CDR1 MGHRA, CDR2 YSYEKL. Comment on this clone: Its specificity is not known.

Measured with immunoSEQ multiplex PCR; TCRdb has only the in-frame clones, and not every one. The sample consists of about 1 million clones, more than 75% of them appearing once. Sequencing was done on a sample of memory CD4+ T cells from PBMCs. The subset denotes: CD45RA-negative fraction. The chain links TRBV4-1 to TRBJ2-7; the D gene is possibly TRBD2 (6 bases). The sequence derives from a man aged 18 to 29 in good health. Some clones in this sample may be carry-over from other donors' samples. The CDR3 nucleotides read TGCGCCAGCAGCCAAGGTCCCACCCAGCCTAGCGTGTACGAGCAGTACTTC. Translated, it gives CASSQGPTQPSVYEQYF.